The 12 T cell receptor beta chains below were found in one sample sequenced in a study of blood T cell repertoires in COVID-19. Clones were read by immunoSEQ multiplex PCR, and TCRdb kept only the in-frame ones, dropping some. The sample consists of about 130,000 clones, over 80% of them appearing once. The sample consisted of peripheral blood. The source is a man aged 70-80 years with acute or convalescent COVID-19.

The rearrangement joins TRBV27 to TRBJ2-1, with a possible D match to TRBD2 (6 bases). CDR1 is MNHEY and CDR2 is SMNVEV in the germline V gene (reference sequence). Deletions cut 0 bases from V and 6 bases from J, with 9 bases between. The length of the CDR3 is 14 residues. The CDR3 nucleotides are TGTGCCAGCAGTTTATCGGGACTCATCAATGAGCAGTTCTTC. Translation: CASSLSGLINEQFF.

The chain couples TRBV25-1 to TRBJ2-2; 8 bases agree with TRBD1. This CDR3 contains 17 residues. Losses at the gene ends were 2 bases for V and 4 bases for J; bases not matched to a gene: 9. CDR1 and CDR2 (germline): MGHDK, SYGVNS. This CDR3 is CASSEPRTGSGTGELFF. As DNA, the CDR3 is TGTGCCAGCAGTGAACCCCGGACAGGGAGTGGCACCGGGGAGCTGTTTTTT. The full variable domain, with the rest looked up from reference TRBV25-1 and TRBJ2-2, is EADIYQTPRYLVIGTGKKITLECSQTMGHDKMYWYQQDPGMELHLIHYSYGVNSTEKGDLSSESTVSRIRTEHFPLTLESARPSHTSQYLCASSEPRTGSGTGELFFGEGSRLTVL.

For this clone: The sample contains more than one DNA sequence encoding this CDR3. The CDR3 is CATSDPSSNQPQHF. The CDR3 DNA is TGTGCCACCAGTGATCCCTCGTCCAATCAGCCCCAGCATTTT. The chain recombines TRBV24-1 with TRBJ1-5; D gene unclear. The CDR3 spans 14 residues. Trimming removed 3 bases from V and 3 bases from J, with 8 bases in between. Germline V gives CDR1 KGHDR, CDR2 SFDVKD.

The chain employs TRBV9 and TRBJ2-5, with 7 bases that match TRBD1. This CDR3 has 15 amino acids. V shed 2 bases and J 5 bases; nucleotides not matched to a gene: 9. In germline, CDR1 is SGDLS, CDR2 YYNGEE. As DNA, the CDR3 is TGTGCCAGCAGCGTCGGGACAGTCCCGTCCGAGACCCAGTACTTC. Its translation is CASSVGTVPSETQYF.

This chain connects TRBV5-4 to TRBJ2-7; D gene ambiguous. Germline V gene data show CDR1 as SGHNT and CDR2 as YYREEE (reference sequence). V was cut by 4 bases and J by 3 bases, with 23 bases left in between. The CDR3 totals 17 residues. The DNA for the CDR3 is TGTGCCAGCAGCGACGGCGGATCCCTAAAAAGTCGCTACGAGCAGTACTTC. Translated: CASSDGGSLKSRYEQYF.

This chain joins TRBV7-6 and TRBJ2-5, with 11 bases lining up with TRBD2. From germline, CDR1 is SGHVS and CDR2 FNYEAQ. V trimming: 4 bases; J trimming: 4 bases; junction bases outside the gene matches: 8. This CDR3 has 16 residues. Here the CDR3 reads CASSSIAGGVGETQYF. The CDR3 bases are TGTGCCAGCAGCTCCATAGCGGGGGGGGTAGGAGAGACCCAGTACTTC.

The CDR3 nucleotides read TGTGCCAGCAGCGTCGGCGGTTGGACTGAAGCTTTCTTT. Residues: CASSVGGWTEAFF. The chain employs TRBV11-1 and TRBJ1-1; D remains ambiguous. CDR3 length equals 13 residues. Germline V gives CDR1 SGHAT, CDR2 FQDESV (reference sequence). Trimming pared 5 bases from V and 5 bases from J, leaving 12 bases between.

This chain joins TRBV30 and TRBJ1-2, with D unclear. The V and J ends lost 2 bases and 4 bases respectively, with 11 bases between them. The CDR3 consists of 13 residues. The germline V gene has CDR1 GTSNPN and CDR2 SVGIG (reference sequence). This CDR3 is CAWSPQQIYGYTF. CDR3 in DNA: TGTGCCTGGAGTCCCCAACAGATCTATGGCTACACCTTC. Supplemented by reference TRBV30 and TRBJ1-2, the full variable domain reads SQTIHQWPATLVQPVGSPLSLECTVEGTSNPNLYWYRQAAGRGLQLLFYSVGIGQISSEVPQNLSASRPQDRQFILSSKKLLLSDSGFYLCAWSPQQIYGYTFGSGTRLTVV.

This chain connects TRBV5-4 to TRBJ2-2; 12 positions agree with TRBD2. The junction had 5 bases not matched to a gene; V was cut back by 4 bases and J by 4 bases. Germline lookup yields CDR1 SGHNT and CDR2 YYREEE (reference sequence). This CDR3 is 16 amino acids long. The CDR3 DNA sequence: TGTGCCAGCAGCCCTAGACTAGCGGGGGCCACCGGGGAGCTGTTTTTT. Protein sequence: CASSPRLAGATGELFF.

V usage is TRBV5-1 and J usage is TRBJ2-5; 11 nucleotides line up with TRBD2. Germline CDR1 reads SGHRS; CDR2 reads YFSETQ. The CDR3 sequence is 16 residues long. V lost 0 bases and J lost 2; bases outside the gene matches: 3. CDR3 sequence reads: CASSLVLAGAQETQYF. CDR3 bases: TGCGCCAGCAGCTTGGTACTAGCGGGGGCACAAGAGACCCAGTACTTC.

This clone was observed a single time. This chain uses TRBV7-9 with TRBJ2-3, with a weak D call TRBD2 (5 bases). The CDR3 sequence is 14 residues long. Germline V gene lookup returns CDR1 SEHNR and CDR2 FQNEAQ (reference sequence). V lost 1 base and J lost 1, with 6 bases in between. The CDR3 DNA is TGTGCCAGCAGCTTAGTGCGGGGCACAGATACGCAGTATTTT. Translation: CASSLVRGTDTQYF.

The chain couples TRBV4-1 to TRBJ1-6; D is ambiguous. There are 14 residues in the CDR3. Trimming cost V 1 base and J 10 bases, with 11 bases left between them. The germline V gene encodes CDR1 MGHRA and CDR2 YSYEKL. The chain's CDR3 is CASSQAAMGSPLHF. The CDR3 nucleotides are TGCGCCAGCAGCCAAGCCGCGATGGGCTCACCCCTCCACTTT.